What follows are 15 T cell receptor beta chains derived from one specimen sequenced in a study of blood T cells in healthy people across ages. Combining a sample-barcoded 5' primer with a J-beta primer mix, a second PCR ran for about 7 to 11 cycles. Via MiXCR, TCRdb re-called the 5' RACE reads, giving one row per CDR3 protein. The profile shows about a million distinct CDR3 sequences, 40% to 60% of them singletons. Sequencing was carried out using blood. The receptors here all came from a man aged 25-45 years in good health.

V gene TRBV20-1 combines with J gene TRBJ1-1, with 7 nucleotides matching TRBD1. V lost 3 bases and J lost 3; bases outside the gene matches: 4. The germline V gene has CDR1 DFQATT and CDR2 SNEGSKA (reference sequence). CDR3 length: 13 amino acids. The CDR3 sequence: CSASRGTDTEAFF. As DNA, the CDR3 is TGCAGTGCTAGTAGGGGGACAGACACTGAAGCTTTCTTT.

This clonotype was detected many times. This chain links TRBV12-3 or TRBV12-4 with TRBJ2-1; D is possibly TRBD1 or TRBD2 (5 bases each). V lost 5 bases, J lost 9 bases, and 14 bases lay in between. This CDR3 region has 13 residues. CDR3 residues: CASSPQGAGEQFF. The CDR3, as DNA: TGTGCCAGCAGTCCCCAAGGGGCGGGTGAGCAGTTCTTC.

As for this clonotype: A much larger clone lies one base from this, so it may be a read error. The rearrangement links TRBV7-2 to TRBJ2-7; tentative D call: TRBD2 (5 bases). The CDR3 spans 12 residues. Per germline, CDR1 SGHTA and CDR2 FQGNSA. The CDR3 reads CVSSFGTYEQYF. CDR3 nucleotide sequence: TGTGTCAGCAGCTTCGGGACCTACGAGCAGTACTTC.

The chain is built from TRBV7-2 and TRBJ1-5, with no clear D. This CDR3 is built from 15 residues. Deletions cut 5 bases from V and 2 bases from J, with 13 bases between. Germline assignment: CDR1 SGHTA and CDR2 FQGNSA. This CDR3 is CASSPSKQGNQPQHF. In DNA, the CDR3 is TGTGCCAGCAGCCCCTCAAAGCAAGGCAATCAGCCCCAGCATTTT.

This chain joins TRBV20-1 and TRBJ2-3; 10 bases agree with TRBD2. The length of the CDR3 is 16 residues. From germline, CDR1 is DFQATT and CDR2 SNEGSKA (reference sequence). V was pared by 4 bases and J by 8 bases, with 15 bases of the junction left unmatched. CDR3 residues: CSATLTSGRILGTQYF. The CDR3 DNA reads TGCAGTGCTACACTGACTAGCGGGCGCATCTTGGGTACGCAGTATTTT.

This chain links TRBV5-6 with TRBJ1-1; 8 bases agree with TRBD1. This CDR3 is built from 14 residues. V trimming: 5 bases; J trimming: 4 bases; junction bases outside the gene matches: 7. Per germline, CDR1 SGHDT and CDR2 YYEEEE. In DNA form, the CDR3 reads TGTGCCAGCAGGTATACAGGGGGTTCCACTGAAGCTTTCTTT. Translating it yields CASRYTGGSTEAFF.

The chain has TRBV5-6 and TRBJ1-1; D not certain. Germline V gene lookup returns CDR1 SGHDT and CDR2 YYEEEE. The CDR3 loop spans 13 amino acids. Trimming left V 1 base short and J 8 bases short, with 12 bases between. CDR3 sequence: CASSLILQEEAFF. The CDR3 DNA follows: TGTGCCAGCAGCTTGATCCTGCAGGAAGAAGCTTTCTTT.

In this sample, this clonotype turned up once. This chain links TRBV2 with TRBJ2-3; D is perhaps TRBD2 (5 bases). Per germline, CDR1 SNHLY and CDR2 FYNNEI. Trimming cost V 0 bases and J 1 base, with 11 bases left between them. The CDR3 is 16 residues long. As DNA, the CDR3 is TGTGCCAGCAGTGAAGCCCAGCGGCGAGGCACAGATACGCAGTATTTT. Translating it yields CASSEAQRRGTDTQYF.

The V and J genes are TRBV28 and TRBJ1-1; 11 bases agree with TRBD1. CDR3 length: 14 amino acids. The germline V gene encodes CDR1 MDHEN and CDR2 SYDVKM. V trimming: 7 bases; J trimming: 5 bases; junction bases outside the gene matches: 6. The CDR3 region has the DNA TGTGCCAGCAACAAGGACAGGGGGCAAACTGAAGCTTTCTTT. It is translated as CASNKDRGQTEAFF. Filled out from reference TRBV28 and TRBJ1-1, the complete variable domain reads DVKVTQSSRYLVKRTGEKVFLECVQDMDHENMFWYRQDPGLGLRLIYFSYDVKMKEKGDIPEGYSVSREKKERFSLILESASTNQTSMYLCASNKDRGQTEAFFGQGTRLTVV.

J is TRBJ2-1 and V is TRBV6-2 or TRBV6-3, with D perhaps TRBD1 (6 bases). Germline V gene lookup returns CDR1 MNHEY and CDR2 SVGEGT. Trimming took 0 bases from V and 8 from J, leaving 17 bases between them. The CDR3 is 16 residues long. CDR3 sequence (DNA): TGTGCCAGCAGTTACTCCCCCTGGACAGAGGGGTATGAGCAGTTCTTC. Its protein is CASSYSPWTEGYEQFF.

V and J are TRBV20-1 and TRBJ2-5, with 8 nucleotides matching TRBD2. The germline V gene has CDR1 DFQATT and CDR2 SNEGSKA (reference sequence). The CDR3 runs to 15 residues. Losses at the gene ends were 3 bases for V and 5 bases for J; bases not matched to a gene: 11. CDR3 DNA: TGCAGTGCTAGGGGGCTTGAGCGGGGGCGGGAGACCCAGTACTTC. Residues: CSARGLERGRETQYF.

The chain joins TRBV2 to TRBJ2-5; 8 positions agree with TRBD1. The assigned J gene may be wrong: the sequence end matches TRBJ2-7 better. This CDR3 spans 14 amino acids. Germline V gene lookup returns CDR1 SNHLY and CDR2 FYNNEI. DNA of the CDR3: TGTGCCAGCTACTATCCGGACAGGGAAGGCGAGCAGTACTTC. Encoded protein: CASYYPDREGEQYF.

The count of this clonotype is one. The V call is TRBV7-6, the J call TRBJ1-5, with a possible D match to TRBD1 (5 bases). Trimming removed 6 bases at V and 5 bases at J, with 11 bases between. The CDR3 totals 13 residues. Looked up from germline, CDR1 is SGHVS and CDR2 is FNYEAQ. This CDR3 is CASRQTEDQPQHF. The CDR3 DNA follows: TGTGCCAGCAGGCAGACAGAAGATCAGCCCCAGCATTTT.

The chain joins TRBV7-9 to TRBJ1-5; D is possibly TRBD1 (6 bases). CDR1 and CDR2 from the germline V gene are SEHNR and FQNEAQ (reference sequence). Trimming left V 4 bases short and J 11 bases short, with 21 bases between. The CDR3 sequence is 15 residues long. The CDR3 DNA sequence: TGTGCCAGCAGCTCGAACAGGGACGTCCTATCGGCCCAGCATTTT. Translated, it gives CASSSNRDVLSAQHF.

The chain is built from TRBV7-2 and TRBJ2-3; 9 nucleotides line up with TRBD2. There are 16 residues in the CDR3. The V gene end was trimmed by 2 bases and the J gene end by 0 bases; junction bases not matched to a gene: 3. CDR1 is SGHTA, CDR2 FQGNSA, per germline. CDR3 region: CASSLSAGGSTDTQYF. The CDR3 DNA follows: TGTGCCAGCAGCTTATCAGCGGGGGGCAGCACAGATACGCAGTATTTT.